The 27 T cell receptor beta chains below all came from one sample that was sequenced in a study of radiation and T cells in renal cell carcinoma. Noted time point: baseline pretreatment blood. Regarding treatment: 15 Gy SBRT to primary tumor, nephrectomy 4 weeks later. Clones were sequenced by immunoSEQ multiplex PCR, and TCRdb holds only the in-frame ones, with some missing. The sample has around 160,000 clones, roughly 90% seen once. Here the sequenced sample was blood, taken from a patient whose treatment included radiotherapy and nephrectomy. The receptors derive from a woman aged 70-85 years with renal cell carcinoma.

This clone was seen a handful of times. Distinct nucleotide sequences in the sample also encode this CDR3. V is TRBV5-1 and J is TRBJ2-7; D remains unclear. The CDR3 is 14 residues long. The germline gives CDR1 SGHRS, CDR2 YFSETQ. The ends were cut back, 0 bases at V and 0 bases at J, with 7 bases in the middle. DNA for the CDR3: TGCGCCAGCAGCTTGGCAGGCAGCTCCTACGAGCAGTACTTC. It is translated as CASSLAGSSYEQYF. Together with reference TRBV5-1 and TRBJ2-7, the CDR3 gives the full variable domain: KAGVTQTPRYLIKTRGQQVTLSCSPISGHRSVSWYQQTPGQGLQFLFEYFSETQRNKGNFPGRFSGRQFSNSRSEMNVSTLELGDSALYLCASSLAGSSYEQYFGPGTRLTVT.

J is TRBJ2-1 and V is TRBV11-2; D gene unclear. V lost 7 bases and J 0 bases, leaving 10 bases between the germline ends. CDR3 length equals 14 residues. CDR1 SGHAT and CDR2 FQNNGV come from the germline V gene. CDR3 coding DNA: TGTGCCAGCACTATTACTGACTCCTACAATGAGCAGTTCTTC. Its translation: CASTITDSYNEQFF.

The V gene is TRBV7-9, the J gene TRBJ1-1, with 7 bases identical to TRBD1. The germline V gene encodes CDR1 SEHNR and CDR2 FQNEAQ (reference sequence). Losses at the gene ends were 5 bases for V and 0 bases for J; bases not matched to a gene: 6. This CDR3 is 15 amino acids long. DNA of the CDR3: TGTGCCAGCAGCGAGGGACAGTACATGAACACTGAAGCTTTCTTT. Amino acid sequence: CASSEGQYMNTEAFF.

The chain has TRBV30 and TRBJ1-4; no clear D gene. Per the germline V gene, CDR1 is GTSNPN and CDR2 is SVGIG (reference sequence). The CDR3 totals 11 residues. V was trimmed by 0 bases and J by 8 bases, leaving 4 bases between them. This CDR3 is CAWSVNEKLFF. CDR3 nucleotide sequence: TGTGCCTGGAGTGTAAACGAAAAACTGTTTTTT.

This clone came up a few times. The chain carries TRBV11-1 and TRBJ1-1; D is unclear. Deletions cut 2 bases from V and 4 bases from J, with 8 bases between. Germline CDR1 and CDR2: SGHAT and FQDESV (reference sequence). This CDR3 comprises 13 residues. The CDR3 loop is CASSLMVSTEAFF. Here the CDR3 DNA reads TGTGCCAGCAGCTTAATGGTGAGCACTGAAGCTTTCTTT.

The chain employs TRBV29-1 and TRBJ2-1; weak D call: TRBD1 (6 bases). Deletions cut 1 base from V and 4 bases from J, with 14 bases between. The CDR3 consists of 15 residues. In germline, CDR1 is SQVTM, CDR2 ANQGSEA. This chain's CDR3 is CSVEGTEGFYNEQFF. CDR3 bases: TGCAGCGTTGAAGGGACAGAGGGTTTTTACAATGAGCAGTTCTTC.

The gene calls are TRBV9 and TRBJ2-5; TRBD2 matches 11 bases. This CDR3 is built from 16 residues. J lost 3 bases, V lost 3 bases, and 7 bases had no gene match. The V gene's germline CDR1 is SGDLS and CDR2 YYNGEE. The DNA for the CDR3 is TGTGCCAGCAGCGCACCGACTAGCGGGGCAGAAGAGACCCAGTACTTC. Encoded protein: CASSAPTSGAEETQYF.

This chain links TRBV4-3 with TRBJ2-1, with 12 bases that match TRBD2. This CDR3 is built from 17 residues. Germline loops: CDR1 LGHNA, CDR2 YSLEER. V gave up 0 bases and J gave up 8 bases; unmatched junction bases: 8. In DNA form, the CDR3 reads TGCGCCAGCAGCCAAGAGGAGAAGGGGACTAGCGGGTATGAGCAGTTCTTC. Translation: CASSQEEKGTSGYEQFF.

This sequence joins TRBV19 and TRBJ2-3, with D hard to call. V shed 7 bases and J shed 6 bases, with 14 bases lying between them. The CDR3 covers 13 residues. Germline assignment: CDR1 LNHDA and CDR2 SQIVND (reference sequence). CDR3 sequence: CASTATRADTQYF. In DNA, the CDR3 is TGTGCCAGTACCGCGACCCGGGCGGATACGCAGTATTTT. Full variable domain (missing parts from reference TRBV19 and TRBJ2-3): DGGITQSPKYLFRKEGQNVTLSCEQNLNHDAMYWYRQDPGQGLRLIYYSQIVNDFQKGDIAEGYSVSREKKESFPLTVTSAQKNPTAFYLCASTATRADTQYFGPGTRLTVL.

The V gene is TRBV10-3, the J gene TRBJ1-2; D is unresolved. V was cut by 10 bases and J by 0 bases, with 12 bases left in between. The germline V gene has CDR1 ENHRY and CDR2 SYGVKD. The CDR3 has 13 amino acids. For the CDR3, the DNA is TGTGCCACCGGAGGGTCTGCTAACTATGGCTACACCTTC. It codes for CATGGSANYGYTF.

The chain combines TRBV28 with TRBJ2-1, with 7 nucleotides matching TRBD2. The CDR3 length is 16 residues. The germline CDR1 and CDR2 sequences are MDHEN and SYDVKM. The junction had 5 bases not matched to a gene; V was cut back by 3 bases and J by 0 bases. CDR3 bases: TGTGCCAGCAGTTTCCCCGGGGGGTCCTCCTACAATGAGCAGTTCTTC. It is translated as CASSFPGGSSYNEQFF.

V is TRBV19 and J is TRBJ2-6; 12 bases align to TRBD1. The J segment lost 4 bases and the V segment lost 4 bases, leaving 5 bases of the junction unmatched. Germline-derived CDR1 and CDR2 are LNHDA and SQIVND (reference sequence). This CDR3 is 17 amino acids long. This chain's CDR3 is CASSKGQGASGANVLTF. The CDR3 bases are TGTGCCAGTAGTAAGGGACAGGGGGCTTCCGGGGCCAACGTCCTGACTTTC.

The CDR3 region is CASGPRALGTQYF. For the CDR3, the DNA is TGCGCCAGTGGGCCCAGGGCCCTTGGGACGCAGTATTTT. This chain links TRBV5-1 with TRBJ2-3, with a weak D call TRBD1 (5 bases). This CDR3 region has 13 residues. Germline CDR1 and CDR2: SGHRS and YFSETQ. The germline V and J ends were trimmed by 8 bases and 9 bases, with 19 bases remaining between them.

V and J are TRBV6-1 and TRBJ1-2; the D is unclear. CDR1 MNHNS and CDR2 SASEGT come from the germline V gene. V was trimmed by 4 bases and J by 3 bases, leaving 9 bases between them. CDR3 length equals 13 residues. In nucleotides, the CDR3 is TGTGCCAGCAGTGCTCTCAGAGACTATGGCTACACCTTC. It yields the protein CASSALRDYGYTF.

This chain uses TRBV6-5 with TRBJ2-2; D remains ambiguous. In germline, CDR1 is MNHEY, CDR2 SVGAGI. V was pared by 0 bases and J by 3 bases, with 11 bases between. The CDR3 totals 16 residues. As DNA, the CDR3 is TGTGCCAGCAGTTACTCGATAAGGGTTGACACCGGGGAGCTGTTTTTT. It codes for CASSYSIRVDTGELFF.

The V and J genes are TRBV5-1 and TRBJ2-1, with 7 nucleotides matching TRBD2. This CDR3 is 14 amino acids long. V trimming: 2 bases; J trimming: 7 bases; junction bases outside the gene matches: 6. Germline CDR1 is SGHRS and CDR2 is YFSETQ. This CDR3 reads CASSLRGDDNEQFF. The CDR3 coding sequence is TGCGCCAGCAGCTTACGGGGGGATGATAATGAGCAGTTCTTC. The full variable domain, rest sourced from reference TRBV5-1 and TRBJ2-1, is KAGVTQTPRYLIKTRGQQVTLSCSPISGHRSVSWYQQTPGQGLQFLFEYFSETQRNKGNFPGRFSGRQFSNSRSEMNVSTLELGDSALYLCASSLRGDDNEQFFGPGTRLTVL.

The chain recombines TRBV18 with TRBJ2-7; a weak D match, TRBD2 (7 bases). Germline CDR1 KGHSH, CDR2 LQKENI. The CDR3 spans 15 residues. The ends were cut back, 0 bases at V and 5 bases at J, with 14 bases in the middle. The CDR3 DNA sequence: TGTGCCAGCTCACCACCTCTCAGGGGAGGGAACGAGCAGTACTTC. Translation: CASSPPLRGGNEQYF.

The CDR3 is CASSRQGARDTGELFF. The CDR3 nucleotides read TGTGCCAGCAGCCGACAGGGGGCGCGGGACACCGGGGAGCTGTTTTTT. The chain has TRBV5-4 and TRBJ2-2; 10 bases align to TRBD1. With 4 bases clipped from V and 3 bases from J, the junction kept 6 bases outside the gene matches. Germline V gene lookup returns CDR1 SGHNT and CDR2 YYREEE (reference sequence). This CDR3 is 16 amino acids long.

In regard to this clone: A read error may account for a junction end that differs from germline. In nucleotides, the CDR3 is TGTGCCAGCAGGGGACAGGCGGGGCTCGCCTTC. Protein sequence: CASRGQAGLAF. V usage is TRBV6-5 and J usage is TRBJ1-2, with TRBD1 matching over 8 bases. The CDR3 consists of 11 residues. Germline CDR1 and CDR2: MNHEY and SVGAGI.

The chain has TRBV11-3 and TRBJ2-7; D could derive from TRBD1 or TRBD2 (5 bases each). Looked up from germline, CDR1 is SGHNT and CDR2 is YENEEA. The CDR3 covers 14 residues. Trimming took 5 bases from V and 3 from J, leaving 14 bases between them. The CDR3 here is CASSPPTDYYEQYF. The CDR3 DNA follows: TGTGCCAGCAGCCCGCCGACAGACTACTACGAGCAGTACTTC.

In its sample, this clone was seen once. This rearrangement joins TRBV19 to TRBJ1-3; 7 bases align to TRBD1. The CDR3 is 13 amino acids. Germline assignment: CDR1 LNHDA and CDR2 SQIVND (reference sequence). The junction had 4 bases not matched to a gene; V was cut back by 5 bases and J by 6 bases. CDR3 sequence (DNA): TGTGCCAGTAGTGCGACAGGGCAAAACACCATATATTTT. It translates to CASSATGQNTIYF.

V usage is TRBV28 and J usage is TRBJ1-4; 9 bases line up with TRBD1. V was pared by 6 bases and J by 5 bases, with 4 bases of the junction left unmatched. CDR1 and CDR2 from the germline V gene are MDHEN and SYDVKM. The CDR3 loop spans 14 amino acids. The CDR3 sequence: CASRAGTGNEKLFF. The CDR3 DNA is TGTGCCAGCAGGGCCGGGACAGGGAATGAAAAACTGTTTTTT.

This clone was seen only once. J is TRBJ2-2 and V is TRBV5-1; TRBD2 aligns across 9 bases. This CDR3 contains 15 residues. Germline loops: CDR1 SGHRS, CDR2 YFSETQ. V shed 4 bases, J shed 5 bases, and the junction held 6 bases outside the gene matches. CDR3 in DNA: TGCGCCAGCAGCGAGGCTAGCGGGGCGACCGGGGAGCTGTTTTTT. Protein: CASSEASGATGELFF.

The V call is TRBV30, the J call TRBJ1-1; D ambiguous. CDR3 length equals 13 residues. The V gene's germline CDR1 is GTSNPN and CDR2 SVGIG (reference sequence). V lost 3 bases and J lost 3, with 11 bases in between. The DNA of the CDR3 is TGTGCCTGGAGATACCTCCGGGACACTGAAGCTTTCTTT. Translation: CAWRYLRDTEAFF.

This clone has just a few counts. The chain links TRBV5-4 to TRBJ1-1; D is undetermined. V lost 7 bases and J lost 5, with 3 bases in between. The CDR3 contains 9 residues. The V gene's germline CDR1 is SGHNT and CDR2 YYREEE (reference sequence). The CDR3 DNA reads as TGTGCCAGCGGGACTGAAGCTTTCTTT. This codes for CASGTEAFF. Drawing the rest from reference TRBV5-4 and TRBJ1-1, the complete variable domain is ETGVTQSPTHLIKTRGQQVTLRCSSQSGHNTVSWYQQALGQGPQFIFQYYREEENGRGNFPPRFSGLQFPNYSSELNVNALELDDSALYLCASGTEAFFGQGTRLTVV.

The rearrangement links TRBV27 to TRBJ2-3; the match to TRBD1 covers 8 bases. The germline V gene has CDR1 MNHEY and CDR2 SMNVEV (reference sequence). V gave up 2 bases and J gave up 0 bases; unmatched junction bases: 7. This CDR3 contains 17 residues. The CDR3: CASSLRNRGASTDTQYF. The CDR3 bases are TGTGCCAGCAGTTTAAGGAACAGGGGGGCTAGCACAGATACGCAGTATTTT.

The V gene is TRBV9, the J gene TRBJ2-1; perhaps TRBD1 as D (5 bases). This CDR3 has 13 amino acids. The germline CDR1 and CDR2 sequences are SGDLS and YYNGEE. Between the trimmed V and J ends, which lost 1 base and 5 bases, there was a span of 7 bases. CDR3 residues: CASSVQGNNEQFF. Here the CDR3 DNA reads TGTGCCAGCAGCGTACAGGGTAACAATGAGCAGTTCTTC.